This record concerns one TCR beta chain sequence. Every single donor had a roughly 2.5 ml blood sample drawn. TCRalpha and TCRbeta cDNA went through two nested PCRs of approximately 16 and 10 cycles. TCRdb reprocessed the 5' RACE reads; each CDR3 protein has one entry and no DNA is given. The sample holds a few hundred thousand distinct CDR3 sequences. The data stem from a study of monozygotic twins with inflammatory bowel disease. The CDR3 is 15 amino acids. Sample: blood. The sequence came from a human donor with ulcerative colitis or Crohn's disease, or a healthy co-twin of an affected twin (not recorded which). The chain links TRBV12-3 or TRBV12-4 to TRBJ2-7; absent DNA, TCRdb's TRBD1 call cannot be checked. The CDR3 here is CASSLRGGGNYEQYF.